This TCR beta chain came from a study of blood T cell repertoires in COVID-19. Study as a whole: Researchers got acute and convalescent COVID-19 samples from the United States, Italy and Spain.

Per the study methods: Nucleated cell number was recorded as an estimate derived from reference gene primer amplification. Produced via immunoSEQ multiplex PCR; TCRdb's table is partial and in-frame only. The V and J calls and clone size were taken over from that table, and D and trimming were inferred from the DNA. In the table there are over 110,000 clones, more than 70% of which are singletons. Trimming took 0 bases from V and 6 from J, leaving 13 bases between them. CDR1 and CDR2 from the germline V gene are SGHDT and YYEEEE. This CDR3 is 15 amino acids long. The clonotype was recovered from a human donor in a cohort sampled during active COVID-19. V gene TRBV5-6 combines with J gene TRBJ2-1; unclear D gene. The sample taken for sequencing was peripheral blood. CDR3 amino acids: CASSLGAFPSNEQFF. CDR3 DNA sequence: TGTGCCAGCAGCTTGGGGGCCTTCCCAAGCAATGAGCAGTTCTTC.